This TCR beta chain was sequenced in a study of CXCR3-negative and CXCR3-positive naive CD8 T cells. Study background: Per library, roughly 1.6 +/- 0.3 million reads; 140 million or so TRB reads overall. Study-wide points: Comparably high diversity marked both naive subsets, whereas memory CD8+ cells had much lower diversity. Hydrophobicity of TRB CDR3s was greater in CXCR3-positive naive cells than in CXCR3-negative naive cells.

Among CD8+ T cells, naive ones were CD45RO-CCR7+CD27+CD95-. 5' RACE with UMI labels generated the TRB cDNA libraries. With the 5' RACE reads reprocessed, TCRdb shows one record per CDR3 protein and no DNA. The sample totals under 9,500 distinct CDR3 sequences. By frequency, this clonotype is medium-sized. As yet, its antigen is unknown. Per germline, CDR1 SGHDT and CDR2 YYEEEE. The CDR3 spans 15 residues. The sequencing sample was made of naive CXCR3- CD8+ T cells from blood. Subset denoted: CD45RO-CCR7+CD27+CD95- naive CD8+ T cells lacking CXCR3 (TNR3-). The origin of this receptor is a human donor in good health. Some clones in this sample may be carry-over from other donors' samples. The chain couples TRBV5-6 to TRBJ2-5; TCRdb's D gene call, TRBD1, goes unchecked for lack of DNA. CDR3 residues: CASSLTGDNQETQYF.